These T cell receptor beta chains were read from a single sample in a study of cytotoxic CD8 clonotypes in ibrutinib-treated CLL. Method: immunoSEQ multiplex PCR; TCRdb's copy keeps in-frame clones and lacks some. Among around 200,000 clones listed, roughly 65% were seen once. Sequenced here: PBMCs, sampled after 12 months of ibrutinib treatment. The receptors derive from a human donor with chronic lymphocytic leukemia. CDR3s include the opening cysteine and the closing phenylalanine or tryptophan. Fields, in order: V gene, D gene, J gene, clone size, CDR3 DNA, CDR3 protein. The D gene is left open where the match is weak. Where a row states a size, it is once, few, many or the class of an expanded clone; other rows omit it.

>TRBV7-2|TRBD2|TRBJ2-1|NA
TGTGCCAGCAGCGCCCACCTAAGCGGGGGGCCTCCCCCTTACAATGAGCAGTTCTTC
CASSAHLSGGPPPYNEQFF
>TRBV30|TRBD1|TRBJ2-7|NA
TGTGCCTGGAGTCTCCAGGAACCGGGACAGACTAAGTTC
CAWSLQEPGQTKF
>TRBV7-2|TRBD1|TRBJ1-1|few
TGTGCCAGCAGCTCCCGAGATCAGGCAGGGGGGAGGAGAGGAAGGTCTTTCTTT
CASSSRDQAGGRRGRSFF
>TRBV6-6|TRBD1|TRBJ1-2|once
TGTGCCAGCAGCCTGCGACAGGGGAAGAACTATGGCTACACCTTC
CASSLRQGKNYGYTF
>TRBV9|NA|TRBJ2-7|NA
TGTGCCAGCAGCGTCCCCTTGACGTACGAGCAGTACTTC
CASSVPLTYEQYF
>TRBV27|NA|TRBJ1-6|NA
TGTGCCAGCAGTTTATCCGCGGGTACTTTCTATAATTCACCCCTCCACTTT
CASSLSAGTFYNSPLHF
>TRBV7-3|NA|TRBJ2-6|NA
TGTGCCAGCAGCTTATGGCAGGACCGCTCTGGGGCCAACGTCCTGACTTTC
CASSLWQDRSGANVLTF
>TRBV5-1|NA|TRBJ1-3|NA
TGCGCCAGCAGCACGGCGGGGGCTGGAAACACCATATATTTT
CASSTAGAGNTIYF
>TRBV30|NA|TRBJ1-3|NA
TGTGCCTGGAATCGTATAGGAGCTGGAAACACCATATATTTT
CAWNRIGAGNTIYF
>TRBV2|NA|TRBJ1-2|once
TGTGCCAGCAGGGGTCATTCGGGCTATGGCTACACCTTC
CASRGHSGYGYTF